Shown below are 14 T cell receptor beta chains from a single sample sequenced in a study of T cell responses to AZD1222 COVID-19 vaccine. Sequencing used immunoSEQ multiplex PCR; TCRdb keeps in-frame clones, though not all of them. Of some 150,000 clones detected, over 75% appear once; the ten largest clones hold 7.9%. Specimen: peripheral blood, collected 28 days after the second dose of the MenACWY control vaccine. All receptors come from an adult who received the MenACWY meningococcal vaccine as a control.

This rearrangement joins TRBV3-1 (or the pseudogene TRBV3-2) to TRBJ1-1; D might be TRBD1 (6 bases). The V and J ends lost 0 bases and 8 bases respectively, with 13 bases between them. Looked up from germline, CDR1 is LGHDT and CDR2 is YNNKEL (reference sequence). There are 14 residues in the CDR3. The CDR3 loop is CASSQDGGRREAFF. In nucleotides, the CDR3 is TGTGCCAGCAGCCAAGATGGGGGGCGTCGGGAAGCTTTCTTT.

This sequence joins TRBV9 and TRBJ1-6; no clear D gene. Germline lookup yields CDR1 SGDLS and CDR2 YYNGEE. The CDR3 is made up of 13 amino acids. The germline V and J ends were trimmed by 7 bases and 10 bases, with 15 bases remaining between them. The CDR3 spells CASASGRASPLHF. In nucleotides, the CDR3 is TGTGCCAGCGCCTCCGGGAGAGCATCACCCCTCCACTTT.

The chain combines TRBV28 with TRBJ1-1; possible D gene TRBD1, 6 bases. Germline V gene lookup returns CDR1 MDHEN and CDR2 SYDVKM. With 6 bases removed from V and 8 bases from J, the gap between germline ends came to 22 bases. This CDR3 spans 15 amino acids. The DNA of the CDR3 is TGTGCCAGCAGACATTTGAGGGGGGGCTCGGTGGAAGCTTTCTTT. Translation gives CASRHLRGGSVEAFF.

The rearrangement links TRBV19 to TRBJ2-7; 15 bases match TRBD2. With V trimmed by 3 bases and J by 5 bases, 14 bases remained unmatched. There are 19 residues in the CDR3. CDR1 and CDR2 (germline): LNHDA, SQIVND (reference sequence). DNA of the CDR3: TGTGCCAGTAGTATGAGACGGACTAGCGGGAGGGCCGTTCCAGACGAGCAGTACTTC. Protein product: CASSMRRTSGRAVPDEQYF.

J is TRBJ1-6 and V is TRBV25-1, with TRBD1 matching over 10 bases. Unmatched junction bases numbered 2, after V lost 4 bases and J lost 5 bases. CDR3 length equals 15 residues. Germline V gives CDR1 MGHDK, CDR2 SYGVNS. The CDR3 sequence: CASSVTGGNNSPLHF. For the CDR3, the DNA is TGTGCCAGCAGTGTGACAGGGGGCAATAATTCACCCCTCCACTTT.

This sequence joins TRBV5-6 and TRBJ2-5; TRBD1 aligns across 9 bases. Trimming removed 2 bases from V and 5 bases from J; junction bases left unmatched: 7. The CDR3 spans 15 residues. CDR1 and CDR2 (germline): SGHDT, YYEEEE. Written as DNA, the CDR3 is TGTGCCAGCAGCTTCGGGACAGGGCGAGGGGAGACCCAGTACTTC. Amino acids: CASSFGTGRGETQYF.

The rearrangement links TRBV28 to TRBJ1-2; D not certain. The length of the CDR3 is 11 residues. Trimming pared 5 bases from V and 4 bases from J, leaving 5 bases between. Looked up from germline, CDR1 is MDHEN and CDR2 is SYDVKM. In DNA, the CDR3 is TGTGCCAGCAGTCCCGCCTATGGCTACACCTTC. It codes for CASSPAYGYTF.

The chain has TRBV29-1 and TRBJ2-3, with TRBD2 matching 13 bases. From germline, CDR1 is SQVTM and CDR2 ANQGSEA. The CDR3 is 16 residues long. V lost 5 bases to trimming and J lost 0 bases; unmatched junction nucleotides: 5. The CDR3 loop is CSVSGTSGDSTDTQYF. CDR3 bases: TGCAGCGTTTCCGGGACTAGCGGGGACAGCACAGATACGCAGTATTTT.

The rearrangement links TRBV13 to TRBJ1-3, with 7 bases fitting TRBD1. CDR3 length: 17 residues. With V trimmed by 5 bases and J by 1 base, 11 bases remained unmatched. Germline assignment: CDR1 PRHDT and CDR2 FYEKMQ (reference sequence). CDR3 protein: CASSTRQGRLSGNTIYF. CDR3 in DNA: TGTGCCAGCAGCACCCGACAGGGTCGTTTGTCTGGAAACACCATATATTTT.

The rearrangement joins TRBV5-5 to TRBJ2-3, with 7 bases lining up with TRBD1. With V trimmed by 4 bases and J by 0 bases, 5 bases remained unmatched. Germline V gene lookup returns CDR1 SGHKS and CDR2 YYEKEE (reference sequence). The CDR3 sequence is 15 residues long. The CDR3 DNA reads TGTGCCAGCAGCCGGACAGGAAAGAGCACAGATACGCAGTATTTT. It encodes CASSRTGKSTDTQYF.

The chain links TRBV9 to TRBJ2-7, with a weak D call TRBD2 (5 bases). From germline, CDR1 is SGDLS and CDR2 YYNGEE. CDR3 length: 13 amino acids. Trimming took off 4 bases at V and 4 bases at J, with 12 bases between the two ends. The CDR3 spells CASSFKGGYEQYF. The CDR3 coding sequence is TGTGCCAGCAGCTTTAAGGGCGGGTACGAGCAGTACTTC.

V usage is TRBV14 and J usage is TRBJ1-2; possible D gene TRBD1, 6 bases. Trimming cost V 5 bases and J 6 bases, with 13 bases left between them. Germline CDR1 SGHDN, CDR2 FVKESK. CDR3 length: 13 amino acids. For the CDR3, the DNA is TGTGCCAGCAGCGAAGGGGGGGGGCATGGCTACACCTTC. This gives the protein CASSEGGGHGYTF.

This chain links TRBV10-3 with TRBJ2-1; weak D call: TRBD2 (6 bases). Trimming stripped 6 bases from V and 1 base from J, with 10 bases between. CDR1 and CDR2 from the germline V gene are ENHRY and SYGVKD. This CDR3 contains 14 residues. For the CDR3, the DNA is TGTGCCATCAGAGGGGACTCTTCCTACAATGAGCAGTTCTTC. Translating it yields CAIRGDSSYNEQFF.

V is TRBV9 and J is TRBJ2-5; 9 positions agree with TRBD2. Germline values: CDR1 SGDLS, CDR2 YYNGEE. The CDR3 length is 14 residues. V dropped 4 bases and J dropped 5; count of bases not matched to a gene: 6. This chain's CDR3 is CASSPSGVAETQYF. In DNA, the CDR3 is TGTGCCAGCAGCCCTAGCGGGGTAGCTGAGACCCAGTACTTC.